This is a list of T cell receptor beta chains from one sample in a study of control samples from healthy donors and cancer patients. Some clones are missing from TCRdb's copy, which holds only in-frame ones; the method was immunoSEQ multiplex PCR. The table includes 150,000 to 200,000 clones, 80% to 90% detected once. The sample taken for sequencing was blood. These receptors were taken from a young man in good health. Both conserved end residues are part of each CDR3. Fields, in order: J gene, D gene, V gene, CDR3 protein. A D gene is named only where the DNA matches it firmly.

J: TRBJ2-7
D: .
V: TRBV5-6
CDR3: CASTSPGSSYEQYF

J: TRBJ2-7
D: TRBD2
V: TRBV4-2
CDR3: CASSQDGGGVPYEQYF

J: TRBJ2-1
D: .
V: TRBV5-1
CDR3: CASIGSYNEQFF

J: TRBJ1-1
D: .
V: TRBV19
CDR3: CASIQGGTEAFF

J: TRBJ2-5
D: .
V: TRBV9
CDR3: CASSVASATQETQYF

J: TRBJ2-7
D: TRBD2
V: TRBV11-1
CDR3: CASSFGGGAEQYF

J: TRBJ1-2
D: TRBD1
V: TRBV28
CDR3: CASSPGQGARGYTF

J: TRBJ2-3
D: .
V: TRBV4-3
CDR3: CASSQDGTADTQYF

J: TRBJ1-2
D: TRBD1
V: TRBV5-1
CDR3: CASSSQDRGYGYTF

J: TRBJ2-7
D: TRBD2
V: TRBV5-4
CDR3: CASSSQLAGRTYEQYF

J: TRBJ2-1
D: .
V: TRBV19
CDR3: CASSTVTGEAYNEQFF

J: TRBJ1-3
D: .
V: TRBV19
CDR3: CASRSDGISGNTIYF